Listed below are T cell receptor beta chains from one sample, sequenced in a study of regulatory T cells. TCRdb's copy holds only in-frame clones and misses some; the assay was immunoSEQ multiplex PCR. This table has about 5,700 clones, more than 80% appearing once. Sequenced material: CD4+ Tregs sorted from blood. Receptor source: a person aged 18 to 30 with CD3G deficiency. CDR3s include the opening cysteine and the closing phenylalanine or tryptophan. A D gene is named only where the DNA matches it firmly. Only part of the rows carry a size: once, few, many, or a class if the clone is expanded.

V	length	J	D	size	CDR3	DNA
TRBV28	17	TRBJ2-3	.	.	CASSIQSGTPLTDTQYF	TGTGCCAGCAGTATACAATCCGGGACACCCCTCACAGATACGCAGTATTTT
TRBV7-2	14	TRBJ2-5	.	once	CASSRGGLGETQYF	TGTGCCAGCAGCAGGGGGGGCCTCGGCGAGACCCAGTACTTC
TRBV5-1	16	TRBJ1-2	.	.	CASSLGPAGARRGYTF	TGCGCCAGCAGCTTGGGGCCAGCAGGGGCCCGGAGGGGCTACACCTTC
TRBV6-1	14	TRBJ2-3	TRBD1	.	CASSVRQGPDTQYF	TGTGCCAGCAGTGTCCGACAGGGACCAGATACGCAGTATTTT
TRBV5-1	14	TRBJ2-7	.	.	CASSLGGLAYEQYF	TGCGCCAGCAGCCTGGGGGGACTGGCATACGAGCAGTACTTC
TRBV6-6	12	TRBJ1-2	.	.	CASSWGGDGYTF	TGTGCCAGCAGTTGGGGCGGAGATGGCTACACCTTC
TRBV7-2	14	TRBJ1-6	TRBD1	.	CASSFATGGSPLHF	TGTGCCAGCAGCTTCGCGACAGGGGGATCACCCCTCCACTTT
TRBV9	15	TRBJ2-5	.	.	CASSSSGGPKETQYF	.
TRBV7-6	17	TRBJ2-1	TRBD2	.	CASSPRLAGGPDNEQFF	TGTGCCAGCAGCCCCCGACTAGCGGGGGGGCCTGACAATGAGCAGTTCTTC
TRBV6-6	13	TRBJ2-7	.	once	CASSLGWDYEQYF	TGTGCCAGCAGTCTAGGGTGGGACTACGAGCAGTACTTC